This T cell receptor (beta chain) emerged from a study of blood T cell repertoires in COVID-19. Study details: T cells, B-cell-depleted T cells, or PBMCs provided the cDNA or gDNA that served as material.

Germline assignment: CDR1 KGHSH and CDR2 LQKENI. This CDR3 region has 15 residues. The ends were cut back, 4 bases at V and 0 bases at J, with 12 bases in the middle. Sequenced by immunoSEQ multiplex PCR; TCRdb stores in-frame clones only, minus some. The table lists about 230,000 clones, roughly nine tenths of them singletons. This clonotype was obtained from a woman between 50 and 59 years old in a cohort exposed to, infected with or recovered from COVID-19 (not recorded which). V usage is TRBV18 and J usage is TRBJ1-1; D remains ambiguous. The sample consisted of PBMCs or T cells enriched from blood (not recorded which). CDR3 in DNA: TGTGCCAGCTCACGCAATACCGGGGTGAACACTGAAGCTTTCTTT. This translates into CASSRNTGVNTEAFF.